This T cell receptor (beta chain) was recorded in a study of T cell repertoires in cytomegalovirus infection. Looking at the study overall: Public TCR beta signatures provided an indication of both CMV infection and a matching HLA type.

This clonotype was detected many times. TCRdb re-derived calls from the reads in MiXCR, one entry per CDR3 protein. The sample carries 500,000 or so distinct CDR3 sequences, approximately 17% recorded once. The sample consisted of CD8+ T cells from PBMCs. This TCR derives from a human donor in good health (CMV status not recorded). Some clones in this sample may be carry-over from other donors' samples.

The CDR3 DNA is TGTGCCAGCAGCTTAGGATCAGGGGGCAACGAGCAGTACTTC. The encoded protein is CASSLGSGGNEQYF. This chain connects TRBV7-9 to TRBJ2-7, with 8 bases fitting TRBD1. Looked up from germline, CDR1 is SEHNR and CDR2 is FQNEAQ (reference sequence). This CDR3 has 14 residues. Trimming at V came to 1 base and at J to 5 bases, leaving 4 bases not matched to a gene.